This passage covers 21 T cell receptor beta chains from one sample sequenced in a study of blood T cell repertoires in COVID-19. Libraries were prepared by immunoSEQ multiplex PCR; TCRdb keeps only in-frame clonotypes and omits some of them. The table lists tens of thousands of clones, 80% to 90% of them singletons. Material for sequencing was peripheral blood. Source of these receptors: a man aged 60 to 75 with acute or convalescent COVID-19.

The V call is TRBV9, the J call TRBJ2-2; D uncertain. The germline V gene encodes CDR1 SGDLS and CDR2 YYNGEE. V lost 0 bases to trimming and J lost 2 bases, with 8 bases between them. This CDR3 spans 15 amino acids. CDR3 amino acids: CASSVVLGNTGELFF. CDR3 in DNA: TGTGCCAGCAGCGTAGTGCTAGGAAACACCGGGGAGCTGTTTTTT.

This clone was found a few times. This chain uses TRBV5-1 with TRBJ1-1; 9 bases are shared with TRBD1. Per germline, CDR1 SGHRS and CDR2 YFSETQ. The ends lost 4 bases at V and 1 base at J; junction bases unmatched: 2. The CDR3 covers 14 residues. The CDR3 spells CASSGGQGNTEAFF. As DNA, the CDR3 is TGCGCCAGCAGCGGGGGACAGGGGAACACTGAAGCTTTCTTT.

The V and J genes are TRBV2 and TRBJ2-1; D is possibly TRBD2 (5 bases). V lost 2 bases, J lost 8 bases, and 16 bases lay in between. CDR3 size: 15 residues. Germline V gives CDR1 SNHLY, CDR2 FYNNEI. The CDR3 nucleotides read TGTGCCAGCAGTGAAAGTAGTTGGGCCGGGGATGAGCAGTTCTTC. It yields the protein CASSESSWAGDEQFF.

This chain joins TRBV20-1 and TRBJ2-1; D is perhaps TRBD2 (6 bases). Germline V lookup: CDR1 DFQATT, CDR2 SNEGSKA (reference sequence). V lost 3 bases and J lost 0, with 9 bases in between. The CDR3 has 14 amino acids. CDR3 in amino acids: CSASAGFSYNEQFF. In DNA, the CDR3 is TGCAGTGCTAGTGCGGGGTTCTCCTACAATGAGCAGTTCTTC.

The chain carries TRBV19 and TRBJ1-6, with D hard to call. V lost 3 bases and J lost 7, with 10 bases in between. Germline V CDR1 and CDR2: LNHDA, SQIVND (reference sequence). The CDR3 contains 14 residues. CDR3 loop: CASSMTGRNSPLHF. CDR3 sequence (DNA): TGTGCCAGTAGTATGACTGGTAGGAATTCACCCCTCCACTTT. Combining the CDR3 with reference TRBV19 and TRBJ1-6 gives the whole variable domain DGGITQSPKYLFRKEGQNVTLSCEQNLNHDAMYWYRQDPGQGLRLIYYSQIVNDFQKGDIAEGYSVSREKKESFPLTVTSAQKNPTAFYLCASSMTGRNSPLHFGNGTRLTVT.

V and J are TRBV6-5 and TRBJ1-3, with D perhaps TRBD1 (6 bases). In germline, CDR1 is MNHEY, CDR2 SVGAGI. This CDR3 is built from 13 residues. Trimming cost V 6 bases and J 2 bases, with 8 bases left between them. DNA of the CDR3: TGTGCCAGCAGGAGGACAGCTGGAAACACCATATATTTT. As protein: CASRRTAGNTIYF.

The chain is built from TRBV11-2 and TRBJ1-4; 12 bases match TRBD1. The V and J ends lost 5 bases and 7 bases, in that order; junction bases with no gene match: 5. The CDR3 covers 15 residues. Per germline, CDR1 SGHAT and CDR2 FQNNGV. The CDR3 DNA reads as TGTGCCAGCAGCGGGACAGGGGGCCTAGGTGAAAAACTGTTTTTT. Amino acid sequence: CASSGTGGLGEKLFF.

CDR3 in DNA: TGCGCCAGCAGCTTGGCGCCGGGACAGGGTGGGGGTGTTACGCAGTATTTT. Amino acid sequence: CASSLAPGQGGGVTQYF. The V call is TRBV5-1, the J call TRBJ2-3; 9 bases fit TRBD1. The ends lost 0 bases at V and 8 bases at J; junction bases unmatched: 13. This CDR3 comprises 17 residues. The germline CDR1 and CDR2 sequences are SGHRS and YFSETQ.

J is TRBJ1-3 and V is TRBV28; 8 positions match TRBD1. Germline CDR1 MDHEN, CDR2 SYDVKM. V was clipped by 7 bases and J by 8 bases; unmatched bases: 7. This CDR3 is 13 amino acids long. The CDR3 protein is CASTDDRGDTIYF. Here the CDR3 DNA reads TGTGCCAGCACCGACGACAGGGGAGACACCATATATTTT.

The chain combines TRBV6-5 with TRBJ1-2, with 7 nucleotides matching TRBD1. The CDR3 is 13 amino acids. Germline V gene lookup returns CDR1 MNHEY and CDR2 SVGAGI. V lost 7 bases, J lost 5 bases, and 7 bases stayed unmatched. The CDR3 DNA sequence: TGTGCCAGCACGAAATTGGGACAGTATGGCTACACCTTC. Protein sequence: CASTKLGQYGYTF.

The rearrangement links TRBV12-3 or TRBV12-4 to TRBJ2-7; a possible D gene is TRBD2 (6 bases). CDR3 length: 13 residues. The V end was cut by 4 bases, the J end by 1 base, with 8 bases between. The CDR3 sequence is CASSWDSSYEQYF. CDR3 nucleotides: TGTGCCAGCAGTTGGGACTCATCCTACGAGCAGTACTTC.

The chain is built from TRBV30 and TRBJ1-2; TRBD1 might be the D (6 bases). The CDR3 extends over 15 amino acids. Germline CDR1 reads GTSNPN; CDR2 reads SVGIG (reference sequence). V lost 2 bases and J 1 base, leaving 14 bases between the germline ends. CDR3 nucleotide sequence: TGTGCCTGGAGTTTCCCGGGACAAGTTAACTATGGCTACACCTTC. Translating it yields CAWSFPGQVNYGYTF.

This chain links TRBV2 with TRBJ1-3; D uncertain. The germline CDR1 and CDR2 sequences are SNHLY and FYNNEI. V was pared by 9 bases and J by 4 bases, with 10 bases between. This CDR3 has 12 amino acids. CDR3 DNA sequence: TGTGCCAGAACGTCAGGAGGAAACACCATATATTTT. It yields the protein CARTSGGNTIYF. The full variable domain, completed using reference TRBV2 and TRBJ1-3, is EPEVTQTPSHQVTQMGQEVILRCVPISNHLYFYWYRQILGQKVEFLVSFYNNEISEKSEIFDDQFSVERPDGSNFTLKIRSTKLEDSAMYFCARTSGGNTIYFGEGSWLTVV.

In DNA form, the CDR3 reads TGTGCCAGCAGCGCCACCAACCTGCAGGGGGATGGTGAAAAACTGTTTTTT. This gives the protein CASSATNLQGDGEKLFF. The chain is built from TRBV7-9 and TRBJ1-4, with 7 bases lining up with TRBD1. With V trimmed by 5 bases and J by 7 bases, 16 bases remained unmatched. Germline V lookup: CDR1 SEHNR, CDR2 FQNEAQ (reference sequence). There are 17 residues in the CDR3.

The chain employs TRBV28 and TRBJ1-4; a possible D gene is TRBD1 (6 bases). This CDR3 is built from 13 residues. Deletions cut 1 base from V and 13 bases from J, with 13 bases between. Germline assignment: CDR1 MDHEN and CDR2 SYDVKM. CDR3 bases: TGTGCCAGCAGTTTATCCGGGGGGCGCGGACTGTTTTTT. Amino acid sequence: CASSLSGGRGLFF. The full variable domain, with the rest looked up from reference TRBV28 and TRBJ1-4, is DVKVTQSSRYLVKRTGEKVFLECVQDMDHENMFWYRQDPGLGLRLIYFSYDVKMKEKGDIPEGYSVSREKKERFSLILESASTNQTSMYLCASSLSGGRGLFFGSGTQLSVL.

The chain links TRBV7-3 to TRBJ2-2; D is unclear. Germline V CDR1 and CDR2: SGHTA, FQGTGA. This CDR3 has 13 residues. The V and J ends lost 5 bases and 6 bases respectively, with 10 bases between them. The CDR3 is CASSLYQAGELFF. CDR3 DNA: TGTGCCAGCAGCCTCTACCAGGCCGGGGAGCTGTTTTTT.

The V call is TRBV7-8, the J call TRBJ2-7; perhaps TRBD2 as D (5 bases). The CDR3 is 13 residues long. Looked up from germline, CDR1 is SGHVS and CDR2 is FQNEAQ. Trimming shortened V by 5 bases and J by 6 bases, and 14 bases separated the two germline ends. The CDR3 coding sequence is TGTGCCAGCAGCCCCCGGCGGGTCGGCGAGCAGTACTTC. Translating it yields CASSPRRVGEQYF.

The chain carries TRBV5-1 and TRBJ2-5, with a possible D match to TRBD1 (8 bases). With 4 bases removed from V and 7 bases from J, the gap between germline ends came to 14 bases. Germline CDR1 is SGHRS and CDR2 is YFSETQ. There are 13 residues in the CDR3. The DNA for the CDR3 is TGCGCCAGCAGCCCGGACAGGGAGGGGACCCAGTACTTC. Translated: CASSPDREGTQYF.

The genes are TRBV7-2 and TRBJ2-1, with D possibly TRBD2 on 6 matching bases. V dropped 5 bases and J dropped 5 bases, with 16 bases sitting between them. CDR1 is SGHTA and CDR2 is FQGNSA in the germline V gene. The CDR3 is made up of 15 amino acids. CDR3 residues: CASSGGDTNHNEQFF. For the CDR3, the DNA is TGTGCCAGCAGCGGCGGGGATACCAACCACAATGAGCAGTTCTTC.

The V gene is TRBV3-1 (or the pseudogene TRBV3-2), the J gene TRBJ1-6; weak D call: TRBD1 (6 bases). The germline gives CDR1 LGHDT, CDR2 YNNKEL (reference sequence). V lost 2 bases, J lost 7 bases, and 9 bases lay in between. The CDR3 consists of 14 residues. Written as DNA, the CDR3 is TGTGCCAGCAGCCAAAGAGACAGGAATTCACCCCTCCACTTT. Protein product: CASSQRDRNSPLHF.

The CDR3 loop reads CASSLVSPERDFGEQFF. The CDR3 coding sequence is TGCGCCAGCAGCTTGGTATCCCCAGAGAGGGATTTTGGTGAGCAGTTCTTC. V and J are TRBV5-1 and TRBJ2-1; tentative D call: TRBD2 (5 bases). Per the germline V gene, CDR1 is SGHRS and CDR2 is YFSETQ. Trimming cost V 0 bases and J 9 bases, with 22 bases left between them. This CDR3 is 17 amino acids long.